The rows below give T cell receptor beta chains drawn from one sample of a study of T cell repertoires in cytomegalovirus infection. What these receptors recognize is not known. A single record per CDR3 protein comes from TCRdb applying MiXCR to the reads. The sample holds some 590,000 distinct CDR3 sequences, about 39% seen once. The input for sequencing was cultured PBMCs, taken from culture after CMV antigen stimulation. The source is a human donor in good health (CMV status not recorded). Some clones in this sample may be carry-over from other donors' samples. CDR3s include the opening cysteine and the closing phenylalanine or tryptophan. A D gene is named only where the DNA matches it firmly. A clone size is listed for some rows: how often the clone was seen (once, few, many), or a class if it is expanded.

>TRBV3-1|-|TRBJ1-6|-
TGTGCCAGCAGCCAAGTGGCCACCAGCTCCTATAATTCACCCCTCCACTTT
CASSQVATSSYNSPLHF
>TRBV7-2|few|TRBJ2-5|-
TGTGCCAGCAGCATAAGACAAGGTTTAGGGCAGTTTAGTGGAGGGATCGAGACCCAGTACTTC
CASSIRQGLGQFSGGIETQYF
>TRBV29-1|-|TRBJ1-2|TRBD1
TGCAGCGTTGATTCCGGACAGGACTATGGCTACACCTTC
CSVDSGQDYGYTF
>TRBV12-3/TRBV12-4|-|TRBJ2-3|-
TGTGCCAGCAGCCAAGCGCTAGATACGCAGTATTTT
CASSQALDTQYF
>TRBV6-6|-|TRBJ2-5|-
TGTGCCAGCAGTGCGACAGGACCCGGGACCCAGTACTTC
CASSATGPGTQYF
>TRBV24-1|-|TRBJ1-1|-
TGTGCCACCAGTGATTCTGGATGGAACACTGAAGCTTTCTTT
CATSDSGWNTEAFF
>TRBV27|-|TRBJ2-5|-
TGTGCCAGCAGTTTCCCCGGGAGAACCCAGTACTTC
CASSFPGRTQYF
>TRBV7-2|-|TRBJ1-1|-
TGTGCCAGCATCGCGGGAGGGGCTGAAGCTTTCTTT
CASIAGGAEAFF
>TRBV20-1|-|TRBJ1-5|-
TGCAGTGCTAGGCCACAGACAAATCAGCCCCAGCATTTT
CSARPQTNQPQHF
>TRBV29-1|-|TRBJ1-4|-
TGCAGCGTTGACGAAGGGTTGGGGGAAAAACTGTTTTTT
CSVDEGLGEKLFF
>TRBV27|-|TRBJ2-1|TRBD2
TGTGCCAGCAGAGATGACCTAGCGGGAGCGAACGCCTACAATGAGCAGTTCTTC
CASRDDLAGANAYNEQFF
>TRBV12-3/TRBV12-4|-|TRBJ2-7|-
TGTGCCAGCAGACAAGGGACGCTCTACGAGCAGTACTTC
CASRQGTLYEQYF
>TRBV20-1|-|TRBJ2-1|TRBD1
TGCAGTGCCGTGACTAGGGGACAGGGGGCGAATGAGCAGTTCTTC
CSAVTRGQGANEQFF
>TRBV10-3|-|TRBJ2-3|TRBD2
TGTGCCATCAGTGGGACTAGCGGACGTGATACGCAGTATTTT
CAISGTSGRDTQYF
>TRBV2|-|TRBJ2-5|-
TGTGCCAGCACCCGAGGGGGGTCGGAGACCCAGTACTTC
CASTRGGSETQYF
>TRBV12-3/TRBV12-4|-|TRBJ1-1|-
TGTGCCAGCAGTTTAGCGTATTCAAATGAAAACACTGAAGCTTTCTTT
CASSLAYSNENTEAFF
>TRBV3-1|-|TRBJ2-7|-
TGTGCCAGCAGCCTTTTCCAACGCGAGCAGTACTTC
CASSLFQREQYF
>TRBV20-1|few|TRBJ2-7|TRBD1
TGCAGTGCCCCGAGGACCGACAGGGGGCTCTACGAGCAGTACTTC
CSAPRTDRGLYEQYF